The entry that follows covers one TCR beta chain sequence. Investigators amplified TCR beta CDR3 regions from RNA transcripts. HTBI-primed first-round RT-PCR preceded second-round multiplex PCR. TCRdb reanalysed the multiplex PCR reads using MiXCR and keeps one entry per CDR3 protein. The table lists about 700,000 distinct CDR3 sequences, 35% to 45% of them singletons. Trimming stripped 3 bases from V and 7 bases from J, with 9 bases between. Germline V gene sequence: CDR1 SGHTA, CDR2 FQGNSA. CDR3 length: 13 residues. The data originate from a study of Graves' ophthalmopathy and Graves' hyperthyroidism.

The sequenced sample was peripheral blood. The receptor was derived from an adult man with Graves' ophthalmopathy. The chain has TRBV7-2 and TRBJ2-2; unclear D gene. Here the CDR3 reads CASSFIMVGELFF. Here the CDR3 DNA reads TGTGCCAGCAGCTTCATTATGGTCGGGGAGCTGTTTTTT.